This is a list of T cell receptor beta chains from one sample in a study of CD8 T cell repertoires and HIV-1 epitope variants. TCRdb's copy holds only in-frame clones and misses some; the assay was immunoSEQ multiplex PCR. The sample holds 5,000 to 6,500 clones, 50% to 80% seen once. These receptors' antigens are unknown. The sequenced sample consisted of cultured CD8+ T cells derived from PBMCs. Receptors originate from a male donor with HIV. CDR3s include the opening cysteine and the closing phenylalanine or tryptophan. Each record gives: CDR3 DNA, CDR3 protein, D gene, V gene, J gene, clone size. The D gene is left open where the match is weak. Rows may omit the clone size; those that give it use once, few, many or a size class.

TGTGCCAGCAGTCAAATAACGGGGGAAAAACTGTTTTTT	CASSQITGEKLFF	.	TRBV28	TRBJ1-4	.
TGCAGCGTTGCGGACTCCGAAGGCTACGAGCAGTACTTC	CSVADSEGYEQYF	.	TRBV29-1	TRBJ2-7	.
TGTGCCAGCAGCCAAGGATCACAGGGGGAGAGTGGCTACACCTTC	CASSQGSQGESGYTF	TRBD1	TRBV4-2	TRBJ1-2	.
TGTGCCAGCAGCGTAGCTCTAGCGGGGGGTTTACCTCAAGAGACCCAGTACTTC	CASSVALAGGLPQETQYF	TRBD2	TRBV9	TRBJ2-5	.
TGTGCCTGGAGTCCCCGGGGGGATCAGCCCCAGCATTTT	CAWSPRGDQPQHF	.	TRBV30	TRBJ1-5	.
TGTGCCAGCAGCGTAGGGACTGAGCACCCTAATGGCTACACCTTC	CASSVGTEHPNGYTF	.	TRBV7-9	TRBJ1-2	few
TGTGCCAGCAGTTTAACTAGCTTGTACAATGAGCAGTTCTTC	CASSLTSLYNEQFF	.	TRBV28	TRBJ2-1	.
TGCGCCAGCGGCCTAGCGGGAGGGCCTGAGGAGCAGTACTTC	CASGLAGGPEEQYF	TRBD2	TRBV5-1	TRBJ2-5	once
TGTGCCAGTAGTATAGGTGGGGGTAGAGAGACCCAGTACTTC	CASSIGGGRETQYF	.	TRBV19	TRBJ2-5	.
TGTGCCAGCAGTTTCGAGGGGGGGCTTTACAATGAGCAGTTCTTC	CASSFEGGLYNEQFF	.	TRBV28	TRBJ2-1	.
TGCAGCGTTGTCATCCTATCAGCTAACTATGGCTACACCTTC	CSVVILSANYGYTF	.	TRBV29-1	TRBJ1-2	.
TGCGCCAGCAGCCAATTTGCAGAGTACGAGCAGTACTTC	CASSQFAEYEQYF	.	TRBV4-3	TRBJ2-7	.
TGTGCCAGCAGCTTGGGACAGGGTGGTAATGAAAAACTGTTTTTT	CASSLGQGGNEKLFF	TRBD1	TRBV5-6	TRBJ1-4	.
TGTGCCAGCAATTACGGGGTTAACACCGGGGAGCTGTTTTTT	CASNYGVNTGELFF	.	TRBV2	TRBJ2-2	.
TGTGCCAGCAGTTTCTCTTCAGACCGCACAGATACGCAGTATTTT	CASSFSSDRTDTQYF	.	TRBV6-5	TRBJ2-3	.
TGTGCCAGCAGCTTGGGCATTGACTGGACGAATGGCTACACCTTC	CASSLGIDWTNGYTF	.	TRBV5-4	TRBJ1-2	.
TGTGCCAGCAGCTTGGGGGGACTTCTGAATGAGCAGTTCTTC	CASSLGGLLNEQFF	.	TRBV5-4	TRBJ2-1	few
TGTGCCAGCAGCAGGACGGGTAAACCGGGACTAGCTCTTTATAACTCCTACAATGAGCAGTTCTTC	CASSRTGKPGLALYNSYNEQFF	.	TRBV21-1	TRBJ2-1	.
TGTGCCAGCAGCGTAGAGGCTAGCGGGGACTACAATGAGCAGTTCTTC	CASSVEASGDYNEQFF	TRBD2	TRBV9	TRBJ2-1	.
TGCAGTGCTAGAACAGGGGATTACGCCTTC	CSARTGDYAF	TRBD1	TRBV20-1	TRBJ1-2	.
TGTGCCAGTAGTATAGCGGGGGACAGCCTCTACGAGCAGTACTTC	CASSIAGDSLYEQYF	.	TRBV19	TRBJ2-7	medium-sized
TGTGCCACCCGCCGGGACTCGAGCTCCTACAATGAGCAGTTCTTC	CATRRDSSSYNEQFF	.	TRBV28	TRBJ2-1	.
TGTGCCAGCAGCACCGACAGGGGGCGCGCCTACAATGAGCAGTTCTTC	CASSTDRGRAYNEQFF	TRBD1	TRBV7-2	TRBJ2-1	.
TGTGCCAGCAGCTTAAGTCAGGGCTACGAGCAGTACTTC	CASSLSQGYEQYF	.	TRBV5-4	TRBJ2-7	.
TGTGCCAGCAGCTTAGCGGGGGGGCCAGGCAATGAGCAGTTCTTC	CASSLAGGPGNEQFF	.	TRBV7-9	TRBJ2-1	.
TGTGCCAGCAGCTCGACTAGACAGGGGGCATTAAATGAGCAGTTCTTC	CASSSTRQGALNEQFF	TRBD1	TRBV7-6	TRBJ2-1	few
TGTGCCAGCAGCTCGCACCCTGAAAAACTGTTTTTT	CASSSHPEKLFF	.	TRBV4-2	TRBJ1-4	.
TGTGCCAGCAGCGAATCCCCCCCAGTCTACAATGAGCAGTTCTTC	CASSESPPVYNEQFF	.	TRBV6-1	TRBJ2-1	.
TGTGCCAGCAGCCCCATGACCGCCACAGCTCTGATCGGGAATCAGCCCCAGCATTTT	CASSPMTATALIGNQPQHF	.	TRBV9	TRBJ1-5	.
TGTGCCAGCAGCTTGAAGAGTTCTGGGGAGCTGTTTTTT	CASSLKSSGELFF	.	TRBV7-9	TRBJ2-2	medium-sized
TGTGCCAGCAGACAGGGGGCTTCCTCCTACGAGCAGTACTTC	CASRQGASSYEQYF	TRBD1	TRBV6-1	TRBJ2-7	large
TGTGCCAGCAGTGCCTGGGGGACAAGCGGCTACACCTTC	CASSAWGTSGYTF	.	TRBV2	TRBJ1-2	few
TGTGCCAGCAGCCAAGCGTACAACAATGAGCAGTTCTTC	CASSQAYNNEQFF	.	TRBV27	TRBJ2-1	.
TGTGCCAGCAGCGGGACGACAGGGGCTAATGAAAAACTGTTTTTT	CASSGTTGANEKLFF	TRBD1	TRBV9	TRBJ1-4	.
TGTGCCAGCAGTGAAGAAAGCGGGGGGGCCTACGAGCAGTACTTC	CASSEESGGAYEQYF	TRBD2	TRBV6-1	TRBJ2-7	.
TGTGCCAGCAGCCCTGGGACTACAGACAATGAGCAGTTCTTC	CASSPGTTDNEQFF	TRBD2	TRBV4-2	TRBJ2-1	few
TGTGCCAGCAAAACCGCCGCGGCGGGCGACACCGGGGAGCTGTTTTTT	CASKTAAAGDTGELFF	.	TRBV28	TRBJ2-2	.
TGTGCCAGCAGTCGACAGCCGAAGGATAATTCACCCCTCCACTTT	CASSRQPKDNSPLHF	.	TRBV6-1	TRBJ1-6	.
TGTGCCAGCATCCTACGTCCAAGGGGGGAAAGAGGCTACACCTTC	CASILRPRGERGYTF	.	TRBV27	TRBJ1-2	.
TGCGCCAGCAGCCTCAGTATTAGCGGGAGTACCTACAATGAGCAGTTCTTC	CASSLSISGSTYNEQFF	TRBD2	TRBV4-1	TRBJ2-1	.
TGTGCCAGCACTCCTGGGGGGGACAGCAACTACGAGCAGTACTTC	CASTPGGDSNYEQYF	.	TRBV27	TRBJ2-7	.
TGTGCCAGCTCACCAGGCCCTTTGGGGGCAGGCTCCTACAATGAGCAGTTCTTC	CASSPGPLGAGSYNEQFF	.	TRBV18	TRBJ2-1	once
TGTGCCTGGAGTTCTGGGACAGCCCAGGGGCAGCCCCAGCATTTT	CAWSSGTAQGQPQHF	TRBD1	TRBV30	TRBJ1-5	few
TGTGCCAGCAGTGAACTTCCACAAGACCTAGACTATGGCTACACCTTC	CASSELPQDLDYGYTF	.	TRBV6-9	TRBJ1-2	.
TGTGCCTGGAGTGTATTGGGGGACACCGGGGAGCTGTTTTTT	CAWSVLGDTGELFF	.	TRBV30	TRBJ2-2	few
TGTGCCAGCAGCTTACGGGACAGGTCGGGCGATACGCAGTATTTT	CASSLRDRSGDTQYF	TRBD1	TRBV13	TRBJ2-3	.
TGCGCCAGCAGCCAAGGGGGAGGCACAGATACGCAGTATTTT	CASSQGGGTDTQYF	.	TRBV4-3	TRBJ2-3	.
TGTGCCAGCAGTTCTGGGTGGGATGAGCAGTTCTTC	CASSSGWDEQFF	.	TRBV6-5	TRBJ2-1	.
TGTGCCAGCAGCTTAGTGCGGGGGGGCTACAATGAGCAGTTCTTC	CASSLVRGGYNEQFF	TRBD2	TRBV7-2	TRBJ2-1	.
TGTGCCAGTAGTCCAAGGTCGGACGGCTCCTACGAGCAGTACTTC	CASSPRSDGSYEQYF	.	TRBV19	TRBJ2-7	.
TGTGCCAGCAGTTTAGTGGATAGCGGTGGATACACAGATACGCAGTATTTT	CASSLVDSGGYTDTQYF	.	TRBV28	TRBJ2-3	once
TGTGCCAGCAGTTCAGGGCTGTCGGATTACGAGCAGTACTTC	CASSSGLSDYEQYF	.	TRBV28	TRBJ2-7	.
TGTGCCAGTAGTATGAAAGGCGGGGGTTCCTACAATGAGCAGTTCTTC	CASSMKGGGSYNEQFF	TRBD2	TRBV19	TRBJ2-1	.
TGTGCCAGTAGTAGACCGACAGTGAGCTCTGGAAACACCATATATTTT	CASSRPTVSSGNTIYF	.	TRBV19	TRBJ1-3	few
TGTGCCAGTAGTACCGGGCCCGAAACAGATACGCAGTATTTT	CASSTGPETDTQYF	.	TRBV19	TRBJ2-3	.
TGTGCCAGTAGTTCAAGGGACAGGGGGCGTTACGAGCAGTACTTC	CASSSRDRGRYEQYF	TRBD1	TRBV19	TRBJ2-7	once
TGTGCCAGCAGCTTAGTACTCGGGACAGGACCTTACAATGAGCAGTTCTTC	CASSLVLGTGPYNEQFF	TRBD1	TRBV7-8	TRBJ2-1	few
TGTGCCAGCAGCTTATCAGGGGACCCAACTAATGAAAAACTGTTTTTT	CASSLSGDPTNEKLFF	.	TRBV7-9	TRBJ1-4	.
TGTGCCAGCAGCTTACGAGCGGGCGAGCAGTACTTC	CASSLRAGEQYF	.	TRBV7-2	TRBJ2-7	few